This TCR beta chain was sequenced during a study of blood T cell repertoires in COVID-19. The count of this clone is one. Trimming stripped 5 bases from V and 3 bases from J, with 14 bases between. This CDR3 has 14 residues. The V gene's germline CDR1 is SGHDN and CDR2 FVKESK. The method was immunoSEQ multiplex PCR; TCRdb's version includes in-frame clones alone and lacks a portion of them. In the table there are roughly 110,000 clones, roughly 82% of which are singletons. V usage is TRBV14 and J usage is TRBJ2-7, with D possibly being TRBD1 (5 bases). The sequenced material came from peripheral blood. The receptor was isolated from a woman in her thirties or forties with acute or convalescent COVID-19. CDR3 DNA sequence: TGTGCCAGCAGCGAGCAGGGTAGGGTCTACGAGCAGTACTTC. It translates to CASSEQGRVYEQYF.